Ten or more counts support the clone carrying this T cell receptor beta chain. Its specificity is not known. As to time point: newly diagnosed GD, antithyroid drugs for less than 3 months. PBMCs provided the RNA from which the TCR library was made. This sample was taken from a study of regulatory T cells in long-lasting Graves disease. Study-level results: TRBV28 was favored in persistent disease, as were TRBJ1-2 and TRBJ2-5.

Germline trimming cut 7 bases from V and 0 bases from J; bases unmatched to any gene: 5. The germline V gene encodes CDR1 LNHDA and CDR2 SQIVND (reference sequence). There are 14 residues in the CDR3. In building TCR beta libraries, iRepertoire HTBI primers were used together with Arm-PCR of CDR3 regions. TCRdb redid the calling of the multiplex PCR reads with MiXCR, one entry per CDR3 protein. The table lists roughly 530,000 distinct CDR3 sequences, around 16% of them singletons, with 20% to 30% in the top ten. The sample was also reused in another study, on T cells in Graves' hyperthyroidism and ophthalmopathy.

The specimen was peripheral blood mononuclear cells (PBMCs), collected at new diagnosis, from a patient treated with antithyroid drugs. The origin of this receptor is a woman aged 35-65 years with Graves disease. This sequence joins TRBV19 and TRBJ1-1; TRBD1 aligns across 7 bases. The CDR3 bases are TGTGCCAGTACCATGGGACAGCTGAACACTGAAGCTTTCTTT. Amino acids: CASTMGQLNTEAFF.